This T cell receptor beta chain derives from a study of blood T cell repertoires in COVID-19. In germline, CDR1 is ENHRY, CDR2 SYGVKD. After removal of 5 bases from V and 2 bases from J, the junction contained 5 bases not matched to a gene. This CDR3 has 14 amino acids. The protocol was immunoSEQ multiplex PCR, while the TCRdb copy is restricted to in-frame clones and leaves out a portion. Among 100,000 to 150,000 clones, more than 60% were seen once, and the ten largest hold under 2.5%. The TCR comes from an older woman with acute or convalescent COVID-19. The specimen sequenced was peripheral blood. The chain uses TRBV10-3 and TRBJ1-1; 7 bases agree with TRBD1. The CDR3 nucleotides read TGTGCCATCAGTACAGGGGAGGCTAACACTGAAGCTTTCTTT. This gives the protein CAISTGEANTEAFF.